The 2 T cell receptor beta chains listed next were all sequenced from one sample in a study of blood T cell repertoires in COVID-19. Measured with immunoSEQ multiplex PCR; TCRdb has only the in-frame clones, and not every one. Among 60,000 to 75,000 clones listed, just over 85% were seen once. Sequencing was carried out using peripheral blood. The receptors were gathered from a woman of 80 years or more with active COVID-19.

This chain connects TRBV7-8 to TRBJ2-1; weak D call: TRBD2 (6 bases). V lost 2 bases and J 4 bases, leaving 12 bases between the germline ends. This CDR3 has 15 residues. CDR1 is SGHVS and CDR2 is FQNEAQ in the germline V gene. The CDR3 sequence is CASSLMAGIYNEQFF. As DNA, the CDR3 is TGTGCCAGCAGCTTAATGGCGGGGATATACAATGAGCAGTTCTTC.

The rearrangement joins TRBV19 to TRBJ2-1; 13 nucleotides match TRBD2. The germline V gene has CDR1 LNHDA and CDR2 SQIVND (reference sequence). The CDR3 totals 16 residues. Germline trimming cut 6 bases from V and 7 bases from J; bases unmatched to any gene: 9. CDR3 residues: CASSPETSGGTNEQFF. The CDR3 DNA is TGTGCCAGTAGCCCGGAGACTAGCGGGGGGACGAATGAGCAGTTCTTC. The full variable domain, completed using reference TRBV19 and TRBJ2-1, is DGGITQSPKYLFRKEGQNVTLSCEQNLNHDAMYWYRQDPGQGLRLIYYSQIVNDFQKGDIAEGYSVSREKKESFPLTVTSAQKNPTAFYLCASSPETSGGTNEQFFGPGTRLTVL.